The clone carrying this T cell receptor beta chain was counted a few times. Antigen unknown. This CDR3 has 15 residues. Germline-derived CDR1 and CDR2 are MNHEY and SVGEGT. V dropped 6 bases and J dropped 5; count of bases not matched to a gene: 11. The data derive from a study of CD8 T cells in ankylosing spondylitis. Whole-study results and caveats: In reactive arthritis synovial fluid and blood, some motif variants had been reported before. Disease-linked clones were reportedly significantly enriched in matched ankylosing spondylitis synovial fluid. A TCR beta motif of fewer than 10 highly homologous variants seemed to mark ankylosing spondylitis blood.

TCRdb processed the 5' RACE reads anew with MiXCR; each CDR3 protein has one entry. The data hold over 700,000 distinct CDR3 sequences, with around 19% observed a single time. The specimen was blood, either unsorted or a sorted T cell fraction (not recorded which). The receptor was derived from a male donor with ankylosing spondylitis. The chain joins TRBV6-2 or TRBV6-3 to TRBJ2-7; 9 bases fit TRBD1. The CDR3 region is CASRPTGTGSHEQYF. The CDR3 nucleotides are TGTGCCAGCAGACCTACCGGGACAGGGTCCCACGAGCAGTACTTC.